The present T cell receptor beta chain was sequenced within a study of tumor-infiltrating lymphocytes in oesophageal squamous cell carcinoma. TCRdb itself ran the PCR reads through MiXCR, one entry per CDR3 protein. The table shows fewer than 15,000 distinct CDR3 sequences, with roughly half occurring only once. In germline, CDR1 is SGHTA, CDR2 FQGNSA. The CDR3 runs 14 residues. The receptor was derived from a male donor with esophageal squamous cell carcinoma. Input material: normal esophageal tissue next to the tumor. V is TRBV7-2 and J is TRBJ2-1, with 9 bases aligning to TRBD2. Matching the DNA end better, TRBJ2-7 makes the J call doubtful. The DNA of the CDR3 is TGTGCCAGCAGCTTCGCTAGCGGGGATATAGGGCAGTACTTC. The encoded protein is CASSFASGDIGQYF.